One sample yielded the 20 T cell receptor beta chains listed below, sequenced in a study of blood T cell repertoires in COVID-19. Using immunoSEQ multiplex PCR, the repertoire was profiled, and TCRdb retains in-frame clones only, with some absent. The table lists a few hundred thousand clones, around 89% of them singletons, with about 1.2% in the top ten. Input material: peripheral blood. These receptors all stem from a middle-aged man with acute or convalescent COVID-19.

This chain joins TRBV19 and TRBJ2-7, with 12 bases lining up with TRBD2. V shed 2 bases and J 7 bases; nucleotides not matched to a gene: 3. The CDR3 is 14 amino acids. The germline gives CDR1 LNHDA, CDR2 SQIVND (reference sequence). The chain's CDR3 is CASSILAGGPEQYF. The CDR3, as DNA: TGTGCCAGTAGTATACTAGCGGGAGGGCCGGAGCAGTACTTC. The complete variable domain, with remaining parts taken from reference TRBV19 and TRBJ2-7, reads DGGITQSPKYLFRKEGQNVTLSCEQNLNHDAMYWYRQDPGQGLRLIYYSQIVNDFQKGDIAEGYSVSREKKESFPLTVTSAQKNPTAFYLCASSILAGGPEQYFGPGTRLTVT.

The chain combines TRBV6-2 or TRBV6-3 with TRBJ2-1; 15 nucleotides align to TRBD2. The CDR3 is made up of 16 amino acids. CDR1 and CDR2 (germline): MNHEY, SVGEGT. V shed 1 base and J 7 bases; nucleotides not matched to a gene: 2. The CDR3 here is CASSYWTSGGANEQFF. The CDR3 region has the DNA TGTGCCAGCAGTTACTGGACTAGCGGGGGGGCGAATGAGCAGTTCTTC.

V usage is TRBV6-5 and J usage is TRBJ2-7; a weak D match, TRBD2 (7 bases). V was cut by 7 bases and J by 6 bases, with 13 bases left in between. Germline assignment: CDR1 MNHEY and CDR2 SVGAGI. This CDR3 has 12 amino acids. The CDR3, as DNA: TGTGCCAGCAAAGGGGGGGCGACCGAGCAGTACTTC. Encoded protein: CASKGGATEQYF.

The chain uses TRBV9 and TRBJ2-3, with 8 bases lining up with TRBD2. This CDR3 contains 16 residues. V shed 4 bases and J 6 bases; nucleotides not matched to a gene: 13. Germline values: CDR1 SGDLS, CDR2 YYNGEE. The CDR3 spells CASSPPGGPSGDTQYF. Written as DNA, the CDR3 is TGTGCCAGCAGCCCGCCGGGGGGGCCTAGCGGGGATACGCAGTATTTT.

J is TRBJ2-5 and V is TRBV18; D uncertain. V was trimmed by 3 bases and J by 4 bases, leaving 12 bases between them. The CDR3 covers 14 residues. In germline, CDR1 is KGHSH, CDR2 LQKENI. CDR3 nucleotide sequence: TGTGCCAGCTCACCGCTTGCCGGTTTAGAGACCCAGTACTTC. It specifies CASSPLAGLETQYF.

The genes are TRBV18 and TRBJ2-1, with 10 positions matching TRBD1. Trimming at V came to 6 bases and at J to 9 bases, leaving 8 bases not matched to a gene. Germline-derived CDR1 and CDR2 are KGHSH and LQKENI. CDR3 length: 14 residues. CDR3 in DNA: TGTGCCAGCTCGGACAGGGGGACGTTCGTTGAGCAGTTCTTC. Protein: CASSDRGTFVEQFF.

The CDR3: CASSLTGTSGEQFF. The DNA for the CDR3 is TGTGCCAGCAGCTTAACCGGGACTAGCGGAGAGCAGTTCTTC. The chain links TRBV9 to TRBJ2-1; 11 nucleotides match TRBD2. Germline-derived CDR1 and CDR2 are SGDLS and YYNGEE. The CDR3 has 14 residues. V trimming: 4 bases; J trimming: 10 bases; junction bases outside the gene matches: 7.

The rearrangement links TRBV30 to TRBJ2-7, with D uncertain. The ends were cut back, 0 bases at V and 2 bases at J, with 8 bases in the middle. CDR1 is GTSNPN, CDR2 SVGIG, per germline (reference sequence). This CDR3 has 13 residues. CDR3 amino acids: CAWSVGVPYEQYF. The DNA of the CDR3 is TGTGCCTGGAGTGTAGGAGTCCCCTACGAGCAGTACTTC. The entire variable domain, with the rest obtained from reference TRBV30 and TRBJ2-7, is as follows: SQTIHQWPATLVQPVGSPLSLECTVEGTSNPNLYWYRQAAGRGLQLLFYSVGIGQISSEVPQNLSASRPQDRQFILSSKKLLLSDSGFYLCAWSVGVPYEQYFGPGTRLTVT.

The chain recombines TRBV9 with TRBJ2-7, with D perhaps matching TRBD1 (6 bases). Trimming cost V 0 bases and J 1 base, with 11 bases left between them. The germline CDR1 and CDR2 sequences are SGDLS and YYNGEE. This CDR3 contains 15 residues. The CDR3 nucleotides are TGTGCCAGCAGCGTAGCTCTCGGGACATCCTACGAGCAGTACTTC. It specifies CASSVALGTSYEQYF.

V usage is TRBV28 and J usage is TRBJ2-3; 8 positions agree with TRBD2. The CDR3 loop spans 15 amino acids. Germline assignment: CDR1 MDHEN and CDR2 SYDVKM. The V and J ends lost 5 bases and 6 bases, in that order; junction bases with no gene match: 10. In DNA form, the CDR3 reads TGTGCCAGCAGTCTCCTTAGCGGGGCAAGGGATACGCAGTATTTT. It yields the protein CASSLLSGARDTQYF.

The rearrangement joins TRBV28 to TRBJ2-1; maybe TRBD1 (6 bases). The CDR3 length is 15 residues. CDR1 is MDHEN and CDR2 is SYDVKM in the germline V gene. V was clipped by 5 bases and J by 6 bases, with 17 bases between them. This CDR3 is CASSPQGGRGNEQFF. DNA of the CDR3: TGTGCCAGCAGTCCACAGGGCGGCAGGGGCAATGAGCAGTTCTTC.

CDR3 sequence (DNA): TGTGCCAGCAGTAGCGATGGGTACGAGCAGTACTTC. Translation: CASSSDGYEQYF. The chain carries TRBV2 and TRBJ2-7; D call uncertain. The germline V gene has CDR1 SNHLY and CDR2 FYNNEI. With 5 bases removed from V and 4 bases from J, the gap between germline ends came to 9 bases. This CDR3 spans 12 amino acids.

The genes are TRBV5-1 and TRBJ2-2, with 11 bases aligning to TRBD1. Trimming took 4 bases from V and 5 from J; bases not matched to a gene: 10. Per the germline V gene, CDR1 is SGHRS and CDR2 is YFSETQ. This CDR3 spans 17 amino acids. The CDR3 DNA follows: TGCGCCAGCAGCAGGGACGGACAGGGGGCAAGTACCGGGGAGCTGTTTTTT. Translation: CASSRDGQGASTGELFF.

The sample holds a few counts of this clone. V and J are TRBV7-9 and TRBJ1-2, with 7 bases lining up with TRBD1. The V and J ends lost 7 bases and 14 bases, in that order; junction bases with no gene match: 22. The CDR3 consists of 15 residues. Germline V gives CDR1 SEHNR, CDR2 FQNEAQ (reference sequence). CDR3 protein: CASTLETGDDTGRTF. Written as DNA, the CDR3 is TGTGCCAGCACCCTCGAAACAGGGGATGACACAGGCCGAACCTTC.

The V call is TRBV30, the J call TRBJ1-2; TRBD1 matches at 10 bases. Per the germline V gene, CDR1 is GTSNPN and CDR2 is SVGIG (reference sequence). This CDR3 is built from 14 residues. Trimming removed 0 bases from V and 8 bases from J; junction bases left unmatched: 6. Here the CDR3 DNA reads TGTGCCTGGAGTGTAAGACAGGGGGCGGCCGGCTACACCTTC. It specifies CAWSVRQGAAGYTF.

V and J are TRBV2 and TRBJ1-3, with no clear D. Trimming stripped 6 bases from V and 0 bases from J, with 15 bases between. Germline V gene sequence: CDR1 SNHLY, CDR2 FYNNEI. This CDR3 is built from 16 residues. CDR3 DNA: TGTGCCAGCAGCGCCGGAGGACTAAGCTCTGGAAACACCATATATTTT. It yields the protein CASSAGGLSSGNTIYF.

CDR3 nucleotide sequence: TGTGCCACCAGCAGAGATCTCGGGGGGCCCCTTTACGCTTTCTTT. Its translation is CATSRDLGGPLYAFF. The chain combines TRBV15 with TRBJ1-1, with D maybe TRBD1 (6 bases). Germline assignment: CDR1 LNHNV and CDR2 YYDKDF (reference sequence). Trimming took off 0 bases at V and 11 bases at J, with 19 bases between the two ends. The CDR3 has 15 residues.

The chain couples TRBV11-2 to TRBJ2-1, with D maybe TRBD2 (6 bases). The germline V gene encodes CDR1 SGHAT and CDR2 FQNNGV. The CDR3 covers 13 residues. V lost 1 base and J 10 bases, leaving 11 bases between the germline ends. The CDR3, as DNA: TGTGCCAGCAGCTTAGGCAGGGCGGGGGAGCAGTTCTTC. Protein sequence: CASSLGRAGEQFF.

The chain is built from TRBV3-1 (or the pseudogene TRBV3-2) and TRBJ1-4; D not resolved. The CDR3 extends over 14 amino acids. Germline V gene sequence: CDR1 LGHDT, CDR2 YNNKEL (reference sequence). Deletions cut 0 bases from V and 7 bases from J, with 9 bases between. The CDR3 DNA is TGTGCCAGCAGCCAAGATGGTCCGAGTGAAAAACTGTTTTTT. Protein: CASSQDGPSEKLFF.

The rearrangement links TRBV28 to TRBJ2-1; the match to TRBD2 covers 13 bases. The CDR3 length is 16 residues. Germline values: CDR1 MDHEN, CDR2 SYDVKM. The J segment lost 8 bases and the V segment lost 4 bases, leaving 8 bases of the junction unmatched. The DNA of the CDR3 is TGTGCCAGCAGTTCACCCGGGACTAGCGGGATCCATGAGCAGTTCTTC. The encoded protein is CASSSPGTSGIHEQFF.